Following are 14 T cell receptor beta chains from one sample sequenced in a study of blood T cell repertoires in COVID-19. Method: immunoSEQ multiplex PCR; TCRdb's copy keeps in-frame clones and lacks some. The sample holds hundreds of thousands of clones, approximately 91% seen once. Sequenced input: PBMCs or T cells enriched from blood (not recorded which). All receptors come from a woman in her twenties or thirties who had recovered from COVID-19.

This clone was recorded only once. The chain links TRBV5-1 to TRBJ1-2; perhaps TRBD1 as D (5 bases). The germline V and J ends were trimmed by 0 bases and 3 bases, with 9 bases remaining between them. CDR1 and CDR2 (germline): SGHRS, YFSETQ. This CDR3 comprises 14 residues. The CDR3, as DNA: TGCGCCAGCAGCTTGGGCGGGGACCACTATGGCTACACCTTC. Protein product: CASSLGGDHYGYTF.

This rearrangement joins TRBV28 to TRBJ1-5; tentatively, D is TRBD1 (6 bases). Germline CDR1 MDHEN, CDR2 SYDVKM. This CDR3 is built from 12 residues. The V end was cut by 4 bases, the J end by 7 bases, with 8 bases between. In nucleotides, the CDR3 is TGTGCCAGCAGTTGGGGGGGCCAGCCCCAGCATTTT. Translation gives CASSWGGQPQHF.

The V call is TRBV10-3, the J call TRBJ2-7, with unresolved D. The V gene lost 7 bases and the J gene lost 2 bases, with 12 bases spanning the gap. The CDR3 spans 13 residues. Germline V CDR1 and CDR2: ENHRY, SYGVKD. The CDR3 DNA sequence: TGTGCCATCACCGCACAGAGCCCCTACGAGCAGTACTTC. Translation: CAITAQSPYEQYF.

The chain employs TRBV5-4 and TRBJ2-3; D may be TRBD1 (6 bases). V was cut by 2 bases and J by 2 bases, with 12 bases left in between. CDR1 is SGHNT, CDR2 YYREEE, per germline (reference sequence). This CDR3 is 15 amino acids long. The CDR3 DNA reads as TGTGCCAGCAGCTTTGATGGACAGATCACAGATACGCAGTATTTT. Its translation: CASSFDGQITDTQYF. The full variable domain, rest sourced from reference TRBV5-4 and TRBJ2-3, is ETGVTQSPTHLIKTRGQQVTLRCSSQSGHNTVSWYQQALGQGPQFIFQYYREEENGRGNFPPRFSGLQFPNYSSELNVNALELDDSALYLCASSFDGQITDTQYFGPGTRLTVL.

The chain recombines TRBV10-3 with TRBJ2-1; 7 nucleotides agree with TRBD2. The germline V gene has CDR1 ENHRY and CDR2 SYGVKD. J lost 5 bases, V lost 8 bases, and 12 bases had no gene match. CDR3 size: 15 residues. For the CDR3, the DNA is TGTGCCATCTGCCCCGGACTAGAAGCTAACAATGAGCAGTTCTTC. Protein product: CAICPGLEANNEQFF.

This chain links TRBV24-1 with TRBJ1-2; 7 bases fit TRBD1. V lost 1 base and J lost 7; bases outside the gene matches: 5. Germline V lookup: CDR1 KGHDR, CDR2 SFDVKD. This CDR3 has 14 residues. The CDR3 coding sequence is TGTGCCACCAGTGATTTTCAGGGGGAGGCTGGCTACACCTTC. Translated: CATSDFQGEAGYTF.

This sequence joins TRBV2 and TRBJ2-3, with 8 bases aligning to TRBD1. J was trimmed by 1 base and V by 5 bases; bases with no gene match: 5. The CDR3 consists of 15 residues. Germline assignment: CDR1 SNHLY and CDR2 FYNNEI. For the CDR3, the DNA is TGTGCCAGCAGTCGGCAGGGGGCCCGCACAGATACGCAGTATTTT. Its translation is CASSRQGARTDTQYF.

This chain links TRBV4-1 with TRBJ2-7; tentatively, D is TRBD2 (7 bases). Germline-derived CDR1 and CDR2 are MGHRA and YSYEKL. The length of the CDR3 is 17 residues. Trimming removed 0 bases from V and 7 bases from J, with 22 bases in between. The CDR3 sequence is CASSQDGRGARGLEQYF. The CDR3 nucleotides read TGCGCCAGCAGCCAAGACGGCCGGGGGGCAAGGGGATTAGAGCAGTACTTC.

The V gene is TRBV5-1, the J gene TRBJ2-1; D is undetermined. Germline assignment: CDR1 SGHRS and CDR2 YFSETQ. This CDR3 is 15 amino acids long. Trimming took off 3 bases at V and 4 bases at J, with 14 bases between the two ends. CDR3 bases: TGCGCCAGCAGCTGGTCCGGGTCCCAATACAATGAGCAGTTCTTC. Translated: CASSWSGSQYNEQFF.

The chain carries TRBV11-2 and TRBJ1-1; tentatively, D is TRBD1 (5 bases). The CDR3 covers 14 residues. V lost 0 bases and J lost 7, with 12 bases in between. The germline V gene has CDR1 SGHAT and CDR2 FQNNGV. CDR3 loop: CASSLDGGSIEAFF. The CDR3 coding sequence is TGTGCCAGCAGCTTAGATGGGGGGAGTATTGAAGCTTTCTTT.

The chain is built from TRBV4-1 and TRBJ1-6, with 7 bases fitting TRBD1. Germline CDR1 is MGHRA and CDR2 is YSYEKL. This CDR3 has 14 residues. V gave up 4 bases and J gave up 5 bases; unmatched junction bases: 2. The CDR3 DNA is TGCGCCAGCAGCCGGGACAGTAATAATTCACCCCTCCACTTT. Translation gives CASSRDSNNSPLHF.

The rearrangement links TRBV27 to TRBJ2-7, with 8 bases fitting TRBD1. Germline CDR1 and CDR2: MNHEY and SMNVEV (reference sequence). Unmatched junction bases numbered 5, after V lost 8 bases and J lost 2 bases. There are 13 residues in the CDR3. The CDR3 protein is CASSTQGAYEQYF. The CDR3 DNA follows: TGTGCCAGCTCCACACAGGGGGCCTACGAGCAGTACTTC.

Only one count was recorded for this clone. V is TRBV25-1 and J is TRBJ1-1; D is unclear. CDR1 and CDR2 (germline): MGHDK, SYGVNS. The ends were cut back, 4 bases at V and 0 bases at J, with 9 bases in the middle. The CDR3 totals 14 residues. In DNA, the CDR3 is TGTGCCAGCAGTGGCCAATACATGAACACTGAAGCTTTCTTT. Translation: CASSGQYMNTEAFF.

The chain joins TRBV7-6 to TRBJ2-7; D gene unclear. V was pared by 5 bases and J by 7 bases, with 12 bases between. Germline assignment: CDR1 SGHVS and CDR2 FNYEAQ. The CDR3 extends over 12 amino acids. The CDR3 bases are TGTGCCAGCAGCCGTAGTGTGAGTGAGCAGTACTTC. It specifies CASSRSVSEQYF.